These 16 T cell receptor beta chains share one sample of origin, sequenced in a study of neurological immune-mediated disorders. MiXCR, applied by TCRdb to the 5' RACE reads, yields one record per CDR3 protein. Altogether 35,000 to 40,000 distinct CDR3 sequences are present, around a tenth being singletons, with the ten largest covering roughly 4%. The sequenced sample consisted of CD4+ T cells from blood. The receptors originated from a woman in her thirties with HTLV-1-associated myelopathy (HAM/TSP).

This clonotype came up many times. The CDR3 loop reads CASSYAGTVYNSPLHF. In DNA form, the CDR3 reads TGTGCCAGCAGTTACGCCGGGACAGTTTATAATTCACCCCTCCACTTT. The rearrangement links TRBV6-5 to TRBJ1-6; 7 bases are a match to TRBD1. The CDR3 is made up of 16 amino acids. Germline loops: CDR1 MNHEY, CDR2 SVGAGI. With 2 bases clipped from V and 4 bases from J, the junction kept 5 bases outside the gene matches.

This clonotype was seen many times. V and J are TRBV20-1 and TRBJ1-1; D remains unclear. The ends were cut back, 0 bases at V and 5 bases at J, with 13 bases in the middle. Germline V lookup: CDR1 DFQATT, CDR2 SNEGSKA (reference sequence). There are 14 residues in the CDR3. The CDR3 sequence is CSARDQAGSTEAFF. As DNA, the CDR3 is TGCAGTGCTAGAGATCAGGCAGGCTCAACTGAAGCTTTCTTT.

The table lists this clonotype with many counts. The rearrangement uses TRBV5-1 and TRBJ2-2; D assignment may be TRBD1 or TRBD2 (5 bases each). Germline CDR1 SGHRS, CDR2 YFSETQ. The length of the CDR3 is 15 residues. V was shortened by 10 bases and J by 1 base, with 17 bases between the two germline ends. DNA of the CDR3: TGCGCCGGCAAATCCGGGACGGAGAACACCGGGGAGCTGTTTTTT. Encoded protein: CAGKSGTENTGELFF.

This chain joins TRBV18 and TRBJ2-7; a weak D match, TRBD2 (6 bases). Germline CDR1 KGHSH, CDR2 LQKENI. CDR3 length: 15 amino acids. V gave up 0 bases and J gave up 2 bases, with 11 bases separating them. CDR3: CASSPPAGGAYEQYF. CDR3 DNA sequence: TGTGCCAGCTCACCACCGGCCGGAGGGGCCTACGAGCAGTACTTC.

This clonotype appeared many times. J is TRBJ2-3 and V is TRBV6-5, with D possibly matching TRBD1 (7 bases). Germline values: CDR1 MNHEY, CDR2 SVGAGI. The length of the CDR3 is 16 residues. The V end was cut by 6 bases, the J end by 3 bases, with 19 bases between. As DNA, the CDR3 is TGTGCCAGCAGCGCTCAGGGGGGAAGAATTACAGATACGCAGTATTTT. This sequence encodes CASSAQGGRITDTQYF.

This clonotype occurred many times. The gene calls are TRBV28 and TRBJ1-1; D is undetermined. Germline CDR1 reads MDHEN; CDR2 reads SYDVKM. The CDR3 is 17 amino acids. V was trimmed by 1 base and J by 1 base, leaving 16 bases between them. The DNA of the CDR3 is TGTGCCAGCAGTTTATTGGTGCGGAGTGGGGAGAACACTGAAGCTTTCTTT. Translated: CASSLLVRSGENTEAFF.

This clonotype was recorded many times. This chain joins TRBV18 and TRBJ2-7; possibly TRBD1 for D (6 bases). The germline CDR1 and CDR2 sequences are KGHSH and LQKENI. Trimming removed 3 bases from V and 1 base from J, with 13 bases in between. The CDR3 loop spans 15 amino acids. CDR3 sequence reads: CASSPSLDRSYEQYF. CDR3 nucleotides: TGTGCCAGCTCACCCAGTTTGGACAGATCCTACGAGCAGTACTTC.

This clonotype showed up many times. The V and J genes are TRBV12-3 or TRBV12-4 and TRBJ1-4, with TRBD1 matching 7 bases. CDR3 length: 15 amino acids. V trimming: 5 bases; J trimming: 3 bases; junction bases outside the gene matches: 6. CDR3: CASSSRTGPNEKLFF. The CDR3 region has the DNA TGTGCCAGCAGTAGTCGGACAGGACCTAATGAAAAACTGTTTTTT.

There are many counts of this clonotype. The J gene is TRBJ1-2, the V gene TRBV20-1; D gene unclear. The length of the CDR3 is 12 residues. With 1 base removed from V and 5 bases from J, the gap between germline ends came to 8 bases. Germline V CDR1 and CDR2: DFQATT, SNEGSKA (reference sequence). The CDR3 nucleotides are TGCAGTGCTAGAGGTCTGGGTTATGGCTACACCTTC. This gives the protein CSARGLGYGYTF.

This clonotype was seen once. The junction does not match germline at one end; this may be a read error. The chain joins TRBV2 to TRBJ1-5; tentatively, D is TRBD1 (6 bases). This CDR3 comprises 15 residues. Looked up from germline, CDR1 is SNHLY and CDR2 is FYNNEI. CDR3 sequence: CASSVEGDSNQSQNF. CDR3 DNA: TGTGCCAGCAGTGTTGAGGGGGATAGCAATCAGTCCCAGAATTTT.

This clonotype is medium-sized within its sample. The CDR3 is CASSLIGSSGNTIYF. CDR3 coding DNA: TGTGCCAGCAGCTTAATTGGGAGCTCTGGAAACACCATATATTTT. The chain is built from TRBV7-2 and TRBJ1-3; no firm D call. Germline loops: CDR1 SGHTA, CDR2 FQGNSA. V lost 2 bases and J 0 bases, leaving 8 bases between the germline ends. There are 15 residues in the CDR3.

This clonotype was found many times. CDR3 sequence (DNA): TGTGCCAGCAGCTTGGCGTCAGGGGTCCTGAACACTGAAGCTTTCTTT. Protein sequence: CASSLASGVLNTEAFF. The chain couples TRBV5-6 to TRBJ1-1, with a possible D match to TRBD1 (6 bases). The CDR3 is 16 amino acids. Per germline, CDR1 SGHDT and CDR2 YYEEEE. V dropped 0 bases and J dropped 0 bases, with 12 bases sitting between them. The variable domain in full, completed from reference TRBV5-6 and TRBJ1-1, reads DAGVTQSPTHLIKTRGQQVTLRCSPKSGHDTVSWYQQALGQGPQFIFQYYEEEERQRGNFPDRFSGHQFPNYSSELNVNALLLGDSALYLCASSLASGVLNTEAFFGQGTRLTVV.

This clonotype was counted at least ten times. The chain couples TRBV20-1 to TRBJ1-4; TRBD1 matches at 7 bases. V was pared by 5 bases and J by 8 bases, with 11 bases of the junction left unmatched. This CDR3 has 14 residues. The germline V gene encodes CDR1 DFQATT and CDR2 SNEGSKA (reference sequence). The CDR3: CSAGERGRWEKLFF. As DNA, the CDR3 is TGCAGTGCTGGGGAGAGGGGGCGATGGGAAAAACTGTTTTTT.

This clonotype was seen repeatedly, ten times or more. The genes are TRBV3-1 and TRBJ2-1; 13 bases are shared with TRBD2. The V gene end was trimmed by 4 bases and the J gene end by 1 base; junction bases not matched to a gene: 4. The CDR3 has 17 residues. The germline CDR1 and CDR2 sequences are LGHDT and YNNKEL (reference sequence). CDR3 DNA: TGTGCCAGCAGCCCAGGGACTAGCGGGGCATCCTACAATGAGCAGTTCTTC. It encodes CASSPGTSGASYNEQFF.

This clonotype was found many times. V and J are TRBV19 and TRBJ2-1; 13 bases are shared with TRBD2. Per the germline V gene, CDR1 is LNHDA and CDR2 is SQIVND (reference sequence). The CDR3 covers 15 residues. The V gene end was trimmed by 5 bases and the J gene end by 6 bases; junction bases not matched to a gene: 4. Here the CDR3 reads CASSPTSGGINEQFF. Here the CDR3 DNA reads TGTGCCAGTAGTCCGACTAGCGGGGGGATCAATGAGCAGTTCTTC.

The table lists this clonotype with many counts. This rearrangement joins TRBV7-2 to TRBJ2-7, with D possibly being TRBD2 (6 bases). The CDR3 is 14 amino acids. Germline lookup yields CDR1 SGHTA and CDR2 FQGNSA. Trimming pared 3 bases from V and 0 bases from J, leaving 9 bases between. The CDR3: CASSLAGTSYEQYF. CDR3 bases: TGTGCCAGCAGCTTGGCGGGAACCTCCTACGAGCAGTACTTC.